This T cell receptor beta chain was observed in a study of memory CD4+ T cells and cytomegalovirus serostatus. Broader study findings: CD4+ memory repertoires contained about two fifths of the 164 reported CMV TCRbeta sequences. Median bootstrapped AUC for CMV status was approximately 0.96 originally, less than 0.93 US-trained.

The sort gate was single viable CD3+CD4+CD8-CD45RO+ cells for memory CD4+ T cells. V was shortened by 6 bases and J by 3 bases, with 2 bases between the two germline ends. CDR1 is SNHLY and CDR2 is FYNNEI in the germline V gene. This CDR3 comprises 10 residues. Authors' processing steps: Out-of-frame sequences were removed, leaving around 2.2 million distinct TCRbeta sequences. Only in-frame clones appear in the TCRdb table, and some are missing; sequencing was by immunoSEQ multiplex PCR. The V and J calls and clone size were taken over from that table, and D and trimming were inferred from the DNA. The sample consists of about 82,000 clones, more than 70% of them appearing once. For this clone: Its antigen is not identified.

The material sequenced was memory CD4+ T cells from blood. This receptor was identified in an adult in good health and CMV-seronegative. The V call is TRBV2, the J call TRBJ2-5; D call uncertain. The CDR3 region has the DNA TGTGCCAGCAGCAAAGAGACCCAGTACTTC. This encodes CASSKETQYF.